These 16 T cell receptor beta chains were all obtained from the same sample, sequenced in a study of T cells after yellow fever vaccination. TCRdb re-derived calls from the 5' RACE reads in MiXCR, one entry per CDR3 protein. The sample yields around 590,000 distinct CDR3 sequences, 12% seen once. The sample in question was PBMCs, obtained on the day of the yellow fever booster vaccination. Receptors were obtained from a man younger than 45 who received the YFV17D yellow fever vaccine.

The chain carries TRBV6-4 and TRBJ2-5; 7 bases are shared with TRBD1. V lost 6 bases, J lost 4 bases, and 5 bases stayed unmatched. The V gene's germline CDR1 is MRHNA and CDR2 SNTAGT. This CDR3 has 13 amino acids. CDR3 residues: CASSVRQGETQYF. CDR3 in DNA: TGTGCCAGCAGCGTAAGACAGGGAGAGACCCAGTACTTC.

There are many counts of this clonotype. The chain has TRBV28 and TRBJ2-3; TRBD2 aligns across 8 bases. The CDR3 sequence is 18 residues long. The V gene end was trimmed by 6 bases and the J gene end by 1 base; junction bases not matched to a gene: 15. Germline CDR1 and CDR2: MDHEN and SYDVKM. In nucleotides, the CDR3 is TGTGCCAGCAGACCCCTTCGGGAGCGGGAGAAAGGCACAGATACGCAGTATTTT. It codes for CASRPLREREKGTDTQYF.

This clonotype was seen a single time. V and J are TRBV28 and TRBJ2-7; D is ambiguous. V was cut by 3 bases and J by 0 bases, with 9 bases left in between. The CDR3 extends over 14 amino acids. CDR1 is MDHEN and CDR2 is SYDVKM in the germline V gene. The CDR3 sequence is CASSFPVSSYEQYF. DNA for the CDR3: TGTGCCAGCAGTTTTCCAGTTAGCTCCTACGAGCAGTACTTC.

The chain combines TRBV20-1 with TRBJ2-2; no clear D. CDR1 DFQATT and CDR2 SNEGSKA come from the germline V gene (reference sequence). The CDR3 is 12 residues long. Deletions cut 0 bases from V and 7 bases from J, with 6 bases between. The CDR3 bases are TGCAGTGCTAGAGATCGGGTCGGGGAGCTGTTTTTT. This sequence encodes CSARDRVGELFF.

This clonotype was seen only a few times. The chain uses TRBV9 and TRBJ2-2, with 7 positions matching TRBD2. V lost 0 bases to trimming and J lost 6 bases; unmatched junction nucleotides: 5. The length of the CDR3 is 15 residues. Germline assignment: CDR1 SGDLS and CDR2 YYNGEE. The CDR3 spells CASSVELRGAGELFF. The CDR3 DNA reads TGTGCCAGCAGCGTAGAATTACGGGGGGCCGGGGAGCTGTTTTTT.

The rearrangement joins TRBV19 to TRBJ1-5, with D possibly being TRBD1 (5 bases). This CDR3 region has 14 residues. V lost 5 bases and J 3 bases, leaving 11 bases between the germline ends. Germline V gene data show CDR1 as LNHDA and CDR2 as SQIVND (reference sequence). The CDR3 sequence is CASSSTVSNQPQHF. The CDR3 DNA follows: TGTGCCAGTAGTTCGACAGTTTCCAATCAGCCCCAGCATTTT.

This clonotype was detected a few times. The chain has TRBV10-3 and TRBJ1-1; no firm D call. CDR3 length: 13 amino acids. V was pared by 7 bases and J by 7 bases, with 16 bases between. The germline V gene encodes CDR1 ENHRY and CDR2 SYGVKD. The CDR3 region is CAITEGSLDEAFF. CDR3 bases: TGTGCCATCACAGAGGGCAGTCTCGATGAAGCTTTCTTT.

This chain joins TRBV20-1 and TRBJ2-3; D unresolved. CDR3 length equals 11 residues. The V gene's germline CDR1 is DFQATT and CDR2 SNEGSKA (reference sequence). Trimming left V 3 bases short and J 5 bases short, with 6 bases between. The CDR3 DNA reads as TGCAGTGCTAGTTGGCGAGATACGCAGTATTTT. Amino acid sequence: CSASWRDTQYF.

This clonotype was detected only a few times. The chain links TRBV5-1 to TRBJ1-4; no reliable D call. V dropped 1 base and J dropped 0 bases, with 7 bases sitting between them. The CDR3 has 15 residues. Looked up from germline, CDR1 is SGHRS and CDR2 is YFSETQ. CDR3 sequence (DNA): TGCGCCAGCAGCTTGATGGGGTCAACTAATGAAAAACTGTTTTTT. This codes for CASSLMGSTNEKLFF.

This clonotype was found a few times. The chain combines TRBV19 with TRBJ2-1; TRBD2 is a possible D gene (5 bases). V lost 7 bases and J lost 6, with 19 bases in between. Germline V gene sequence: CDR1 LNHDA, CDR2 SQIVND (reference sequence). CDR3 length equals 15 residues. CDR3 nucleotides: TGTGCCAGTAAAGAGGGTGGGTGGGATCGCAATGAGCAGTTCTTC. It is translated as CASKEGGWDRNEQFF.

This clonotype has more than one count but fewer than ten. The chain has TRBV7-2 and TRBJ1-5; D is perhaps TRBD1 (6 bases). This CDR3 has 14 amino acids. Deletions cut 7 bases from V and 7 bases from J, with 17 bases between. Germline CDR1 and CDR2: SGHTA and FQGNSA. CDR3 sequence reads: CASTQGRGEQPQHF. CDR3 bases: TGTGCCAGCACCCAGGGTAGGGGGGAGCAGCCCCAGCATTTT.

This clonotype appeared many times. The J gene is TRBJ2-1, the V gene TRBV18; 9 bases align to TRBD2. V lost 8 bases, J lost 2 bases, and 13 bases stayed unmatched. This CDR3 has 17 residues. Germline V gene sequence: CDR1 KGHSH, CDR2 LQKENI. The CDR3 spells CASAHPGGRGTYNEQFF. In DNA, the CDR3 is TGTGCCAGCGCCCATCCAGGCGGGAGGGGGACCTACAATGAGCAGTTCTTC.

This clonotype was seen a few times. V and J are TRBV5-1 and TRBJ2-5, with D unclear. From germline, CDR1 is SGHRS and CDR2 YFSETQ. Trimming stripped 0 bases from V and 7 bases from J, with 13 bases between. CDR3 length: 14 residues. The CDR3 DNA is TGCGCCAGCAGCTTGGAGGCGGTCACAAGGACCCAGTACTTC. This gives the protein CASSLEAVTRTQYF. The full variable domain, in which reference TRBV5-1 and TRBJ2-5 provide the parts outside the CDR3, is KAGVTQTPRYLIKTRGQQVTLSCSPISGHRSVSWYQQTPGQGLQFLFEYFSETQRNKGNFPGRFSGRQFSNSRSEMNVSTLELGDSALYLCASSLEAVTRTQYFGPGTRLLVL.

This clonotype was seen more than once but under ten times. The CDR3 bases are TGTGCCAGCAGCTTAGGCCGGGACATTACAACTAGCGGGAGTGAGGAGCAGTACTTC. It encodes CASSLGRDITTSGSEEQYF. The chain joins TRBV5-4 to TRBJ2-7; TRBD2 matches at 11 bases. CDR3 size: 19 residues. J gave up 7 bases and V 2 bases, and 20 bases lay outside the gene matches. The V gene's germline CDR1 is SGHNT and CDR2 YYREEE (reference sequence).

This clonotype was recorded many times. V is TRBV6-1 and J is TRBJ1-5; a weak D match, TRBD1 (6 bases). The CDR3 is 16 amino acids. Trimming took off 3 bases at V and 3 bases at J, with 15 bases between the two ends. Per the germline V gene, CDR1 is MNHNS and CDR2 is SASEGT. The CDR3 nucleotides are TGTGCCAGCAGTGACCCCCGGGACATAAACAATCAGCCCCAGCATTTT. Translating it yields CASSDPRDINNQPQHF.

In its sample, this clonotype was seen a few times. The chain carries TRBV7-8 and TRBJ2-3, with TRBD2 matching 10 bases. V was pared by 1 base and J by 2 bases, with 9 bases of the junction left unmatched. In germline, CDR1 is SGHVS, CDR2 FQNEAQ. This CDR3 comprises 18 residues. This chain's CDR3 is CASSLVASGSGPTDTQYF. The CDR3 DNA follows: TGTGCCAGCAGCTTAGTTGCTAGCGGGAGCGGCCCCACAGATACGCAGTATTTT.